This is a list of T cell receptor beta chains from one sample in a study of cytomegalovirus exposure and HLA in healthy donors. TCRdb keeps only in-frame clones here, not all; method: immunoSEQ multiplex PCR. Its table lists 150,000 or so clones. The sequenced sample was PBMCs. Receptors were obtained from a woman aged 18-29 years in good health and CMV-seronegative. CDR3s include the opening cysteine and the closing phenylalanine or tryptophan. D genes are given only for firm matches.

13 TRBJ2-1 TRBD2 TRBV7-9 CASSRTIAGDQFF TGTGCCAGCAGCCGCACAATAGCGGGCGACCAGTTCTTC
16 TRBJ2-7 TRBD1 TRBV9 CASSVVPGQGSYEQYF TGTGCCAGCAGCGTAGTACCGGGACAGGGGTCCTACGAGCAGTACTTC
15 TRBJ1-1 NA TRBV21-1 CASSTDREPNTEAFF TGTGCCAGCAGCACTGACAGGGAGCCGAACACTGAAGCTTTCTTT
11 TRBJ2-3 NA TRBV2 CASSVKDTQYF TGTGCCAGCAGTGTTAAAGATACGCAGTATTTT
15 TRBJ2-7 NA TRBV7-6 CASSLQAGNTYEQYF TGTGCCAGCAGCTTACAGGCGGGCAATACTTACGAGCAGTACTTC
15 TRBJ2-3 TRBD1 TRBV29-1 CSVELAGGDTDTQYF TGCAGCGTTGAGTTAGCAGGGGGTGACACAGATACGCAGTATTTT
17 TRBJ2-1 TRBD2 TRBV10-1 CASSESASGRAQYEQFF TGCGCCAGCAGTGAGTCGGCTAGCGGGAGGGCCCAGTATGAGCAGTTCTTC
14 TRBJ2-3 NA TRBV7-2 CASSGRRGTDTQYF TGTGCCAGCAGCGGACGCAGGGGAACAGATACGCAGTATTTT
13 TRBJ2-1 TRBD1 TRBV7-2 CASNRQGANEQFF TGTGCCAGCAACCGACAGGGGGCTAATGAGCAGTTCTTC
13 TRBJ2-1 TRBD2 TRBV4-3 CASSQVTSGEQFF TGCGCCAGCAGCCAAGTTACTAGCGGAGAGCAGTTCTTC
15 TRBJ1-4 TRBD1 TRBV4-1 CASSQRQGASEKLFF TGCGCCAGCAGCCAGCGACAGGGGGCTTCTGAAAAACTGTTTTTT
14 TRBJ1-1 TRBD1 TRBV18 CASSAGGVYTEAFF TGTGCCAGCTCAGCAGGGGGCGTTTACACTGAAGCTTTCTTT
14 TRBJ2-3 TRBD1 TRBV13 CASSEQGALDTQYF TGTGCCAGCAGCGAACAGGGGGCGCTTGATACGCAGTATTTT
12 TRBJ1-2 NA TRBV5-6 CASSPTGRGYTF TGTGCCAGCAGCCCGACAGGACGCGGCTACACCTTC
13 TRBJ2-7 NA TRBV7-6 CASSLGAGREQYF TGTGCCAGCAGCCTAGGCGCGGGACGCGAGCAGTACTTC
13 TRBJ1-1 NA TRBV6-1 CASRTVNTGKAFF TGTGCCAGTAGGACTGTTAATACTGGGAAAGCTTTCTTT
14 TRBJ2-5 NA TRBV4-2 CASSPKHRGETQYF TGTGCCAGCAGCCCAAAACATAGGGGGGAGACCCAGTACTTC
12 TRBJ2-7 TRBD1 TRBV12-5 CAKGTGEVEQYF TGTGCTAAAGGGACAGGTGAGGTCGAGCAGTACTTC
14 TRBJ1-1 TRBD1 TRBV30 CAWSPSGQGAKAFF TGTGCCTGGAGTCCCTCGGGACAGGGGGCGAAAGCTTTCTTT
15 TRBJ1-1 TRBD1 TRBV5-6 CASSSIDRDNTEAFF TGTGCCAGCAGCTCTATAGACAGGGATAACACTGAAGCTTTCTTT
15 TRBJ1-1 NA TRBV11-2 CASSLGDSGNTEAFF TGTGCCAGCAGCTTAGGGGACTCCGGGAACACTGAAGCTTTCTTT
16 TRBJ2-5 TRBD2 TRBV19 CASSTSGRASSETQYF TGTGCCAGTAGTACAAGCGGGAGGGCCAGTTCAGAGACCCAGTACTTC
14 TRBJ2-3 TRBD1 TRBV6-5 CASRRDRGPDTQYF TGTGCCAGCAGAAGGGACAGGGGGCCTGATACGCAGTATTTT
16 TRBJ1-3 TRBD1 TRBV6-6 CASSYGRGSAGNTIYF TGTGCCAGCAGTTACGGCAGGGGGTCGGCTGGAAACACCATATATTTT
15 TRBJ2-5 TRBD1 TRBV5-4 CASSSGTGSQETQYF TGTGCCAGCAGCTCCGGGACAGGCTCCCAAGAGACCCAGTACTTC
15 TRBJ1-1 NA TRBV5-1 CASSSGQERGKQAFF TGCGCCAGCAGCTCTGGGCAGGAACGGGGGAAGCAAGCTTTCTTT
19 TRBJ1-5 NA TRBV19 CASSPMRGSVLYSNQPQHF TGTGCCAGTAGTCCGATGAGGGGGTCGGTTCTTTATAGCAATCAGCCCCAGCATTTT
14 TRBJ2-5 NA TRBV15 CATSRDTTGETQYF TGTGCCACCAGCAGAGATACTACGGGAGAGACCCAGTACTTC
15 TRBJ1-1 TRBD1 TRBV5-5 CASSHGTGVSTEAFF TGTGCCAGCAGCCACGGGACAGGGGTTTCCACTGAAGCTTTCTTT
11 TRBJ2-5 NA TRBV7-3 CASSSGETQYF TGTGCCAGCAGCTCAGGGGAGACCCAGTACTTC
15 TRBJ1-1 TRBD1 TRBV2 CASRDSGQGDTEAFF TGTGCCAGCAGAGACTCGGGACAGGGGGACACTGAAGCTTTCTTT
15 TRBJ2-1 TRBD1 TRBV2 CASSATGSRYNEQFF TGTGCCAGCAGCGCGACAGGGAGCCGCTACAATGAGCAGTTCTTC